Following are 31 T cell receptor beta chains from one sample sequenced in a study of blood T cell repertoires in COVID-19. The protocol was immunoSEQ multiplex PCR, while the TCRdb copy is restricted to in-frame clones and leaves out a portion. The sample yields fewer than 150,000 clones, 87% seen once. Sample: peripheral blood. Receptors originate from a woman between 40 and 55 years old with acute or convalescent COVID-19.

This clone was detected only a few times. One junction end does not reproduce the germline sequence, and a read error may be involved. The chain links TRBV7-7 to TRBJ2-7; D uncertain. CDR1 SSHAT and CDR2 FNYEAQ come from the germline V gene (reference sequence). The CDR3 totals 13 residues. CDR3 DNA sequence: TGTGCTAGCAGCTTAGAGAGTACCTACGAGCAGTACTTC. Translated, it gives CASSLESTYEQYF.

The chain is built from TRBV29-1 and TRBJ1-1; possibly TRBD1 for D (5 bases). V gave up 5 bases and J gave up 8 bases, with 18 bases separating them. The V gene's germline CDR1 is SQVTM and CDR2 ANQGSEA. This CDR3 has 13 residues. The CDR3 nucleotides are TGCAGCGTTCACAGGAGATCCGATGGAGAAGCTTTCTTT. Translating gives CSVHRRSDGEAFF.

The gene calls are TRBV6-1 and TRBJ1-5, with 7 positions matching TRBD1. The CDR3 is made up of 15 amino acids. Germline-derived CDR1 and CDR2 are MNHNS and SASEGT. J lost 6 bases, V lost 0 bases, and 5 bases had no gene match. The CDR3 DNA is TGTGCCAGCAGTGAAGCGTTAGGGGGCACTCAGCCCCAGCATTTT. It translates to CASSEALGGTQPQHF.

This CDR3 is CSVGARYSYEQYF. CDR3 DNA: TGCAGCGTTGGGGCCCGGTACTCCTACGAGCAGTACTTC. This chain connects TRBV29-1 to TRBJ2-7; D gene uncertain. The CDR3 extends over 13 amino acids. Germline V lookup: CDR1 SQVTM, CDR2 ANQGSEA. V gave up 4 bases and J gave up 0 bases, with 10 bases separating them.

This chain connects TRBV5-1 to TRBJ1-4; no definite D call. The CDR3 consists of 14 residues. V lost 1 base, J lost 4 bases, and 8 bases lay in between. CDR1 and CDR2 from the germline V gene are SGHRS and YFSETQ. In DNA, the CDR3 is TGCGCCAGCAGCTTGTCTCGTTTTAATGAAAAACTGTTTTTT. Its translation is CASSLSRFNEKLFF. The full variable domain, rest sourced from reference TRBV5-1 and TRBJ1-4, is KAGVTQTPRYLIKTRGQQVTLSCSPISGHRSVSWYQQTPGQGLQFLFEYFSETQRNKGNFPGRFSGRQFSNSRSEMNVSTLELGDSALYLCASSLSRFNEKLFFGSGTQLSVL.

This clone came up once. The chain is built from TRBV6-6 and TRBJ1-5; maybe TRBD1 (6 bases). The V gene's germline CDR1 is MNHNY and CDR2 SVGAGI (reference sequence). The CDR3 runs 13 residues. The V gene lost 6 bases and the J gene lost 1 base, with 7 bases spanning the gap. The CDR3 DNA sequence: TGTGCCAGCAGCGGACAGAGCAATCAGCCCCAGCATTTT. Protein sequence: CASSGQSNQPQHF.

The rearrangement links TRBV7-8 to TRBJ2-2; D is unclear. This CDR3 contains 12 residues. CDR1 is SGHVS, CDR2 FQNEAQ, per germline. V was trimmed by 5 bases and J by 5 bases, leaving 6 bases between them. CDR3 sequence reads: CASSPVTGELFF. The CDR3 region has the DNA TGTGCCAGCAGCCCCGTAACCGGGGAGCTGTTTTTT.

The rearrangement uses TRBV2 and TRBJ2-1; possible D gene TRBD1, 5 bases. Germline V CDR1 and CDR2: SNHLY, FYNNEI. V gave up 5 bases and J gave up 0 bases, with 32 bases separating them. This CDR3 contains 22 residues. The chain's CDR3 is CASSNGFIGALASRGSYNEQFF. CDR3 coding DNA: TGTGCCAGCAGTAACGGGTTTATAGGGGCTTTAGCTAGTCGAGGCTCCTACAATGAGCAGTTCTTC.

The genes are TRBV4-3 and TRBJ2-5; D uncertain. This CDR3 comprises 16 residues. Deletions cut 1 base from V and 2 bases from J, with 14 bases between. Germline V gives CDR1 LGHNA, CDR2 YSLEER. The CDR3 sequence is CASSQGYTGSQETQYF. The CDR3 DNA reads TGCGCCAGCAGCCAAGGTTATACGGGTTCGCAAGAGACCCAGTACTTC.

The chain combines TRBV4-1 with TRBJ1-5; D uncertain. Germline V gene data show CDR1 as MGHRA and CDR2 as YSYEKL. V gave up 1 base and J gave up 4 bases, with 5 bases separating them. The CDR3 is made up of 13 amino acids. This CDR3 is CASSQGGNQPQHF. CDR3 nucleotide sequence: TGCGCCAGCAGCCAAGGAGGTAATCAGCCCCAGCATTTT.

The V gene is TRBV28, the J gene TRBJ1-4; TRBD1 agrees at 8 bases. V lost 4 bases to trimming and J lost 8 bases; unmatched junction nucleotides: 6. Germline loops: CDR1 MDHEN, CDR2 SYDVKM. The CDR3 has 14 residues. The CDR3 is CASSSGGRREKLFF. Written as DNA, the CDR3 is TGTGCCAGCAGTTCAGGGGGCCGACGGGAAAAACTGTTTTTT.

The V gene is TRBV24-1, the J gene TRBJ1-4; D not certain. Germline assignment: CDR1 KGHDR and CDR2 SFDVKD. The CDR3 is 12 amino acids. V lost 1 base and J lost 12, with 8 bases in between. The CDR3 is CATSDFGAQLFF. For the CDR3, the DNA is TGTGCCACCAGTGATTTTGGAGCCCAACTGTTTTTT.

The chain recombines TRBV7-3 with TRBJ2-2; 14 bases match TRBD2. The trim removed 5 bases at V and 6 bases at J, leaving 5 bases unmatched. The germline V gene has CDR1 SGHTA and CDR2 FQGTGA. This CDR3 contains 16 residues. This CDR3 is CASSLGLAGGPGELFF. The CDR3 DNA follows: TGTGCCAGCAGCCTCGGACTAGCGGGGGGTCCCGGGGAGCTGTTTTTT. The full variable domain, rest sourced from reference TRBV7-3 and TRBJ2-2, is GAGVSQTPSNKVTEKGKYVELRCDPISGHTALYWYRQSLGQGPEFLIYFQGTGAADDSGLPNDRFFAVRPEGSVSTLKIQRTERGDSAVYLCASSLGLAGGPGELFFGEGSRLTVL.

This clone was detected once. The gene calls are TRBV7-2 and TRBJ1-2; 12 bases are a match to TRBD1. Losses at the gene ends were 1 base for V and 7 bases for J; bases not matched to a gene: 4. This CDR3 is 15 amino acids long. CDR1 and CDR2 from the germline V gene are SGHTA and FQGNSA. The CDR3 sequence: CASSLEGQGAPGYTF. Written as DNA, the CDR3 is TGTGCCAGCAGCTTAGAGGGACAGGGGGCGCCTGGCTACACCTTC.

The chain uses TRBV6-5 and TRBJ2-3, with 7 bases lining up with TRBD2. This CDR3 spans 15 amino acids. With V trimmed by 4 bases and J by 2 bases, 6 bases remained unmatched. Germline values: CDR1 MNHEY, CDR2 SVGAGI. CDR3 in DNA: TGTGCCAGCAGTTTACCCGGGACTACCACAGATACGCAGTATTTT. Its translation: CASSLPGTTTDTQYF.

The chain couples TRBV18 to TRBJ2-5, with 8 bases aligning to TRBD2. The V segment lost 6 bases and the J segment 2 bases; nucleotides outside the gene matches: 5. The CDR3 runs to 14 residues. Germline lookup yields CDR1 KGHSH and CDR2 LQKENI. In nucleotides, the CDR3 is TGTGCCAGCTCGCGGGGGGCCCAACAAGAGACCCAGTACTTC. As protein: CASSRGAQQETQYF.

CDR3 amino acids: CASSQTGEETQYF. CDR3 in DNA: TGTGCCAGCAGCCAGACGGGAGAAGAGACCCAGTACTTC. The chain carries TRBV14 and TRBJ2-5; maybe TRBD2 (6 bases). CDR1 and CDR2 from the germline V gene are SGHDN and FVKESK. Trimming pared 3 bases from V and 3 bases from J, leaving 8 bases between. The CDR3 is 13 amino acids.

The J gene is TRBJ2-3, the V gene TRBV5-6, with TRBD2 matching over 7 bases. This CDR3 has 16 amino acids. The germline V gene encodes CDR1 SGHDT and CDR2 YYEEEE. Unmatched junction bases numbered 7, after V lost 3 bases and J lost 0 bases. As DNA, the CDR3 is TGTGCCAGCAGCTACCAGCGGGGCCTTAGCACAGATACGCAGTATTTT. It codes for CASSYQRGLSTDTQYF.

The CDR3 loop reads CASTATGGDYGYTF. DNA for the CDR3: TGTGCCAGCACCGCCACAGGGGGCGACTATGGCTACACCTTC. The gene calls are TRBV7-8 and TRBJ1-2, with 9 bases matching TRBD1. Looked up from germline, CDR1 is SGHVS and CDR2 is FQNEAQ. The CDR3 consists of 14 residues. The ends lost 7 bases at V and 3 bases at J; junction bases unmatched: 6.

This clone was detected once. The rearrangement links TRBV28 to TRBJ1-2; 8 bases line up with TRBD1. The CDR3 length is 15 residues. V lost 2 bases to trimming and J lost 3 bases; unmatched junction nucleotides: 5. CDR1 and CDR2 from the germline V gene are MDHEN and SYDVKM. The CDR3, as DNA: TGTGCCAGCAGTTTAGGGGCAGGGGGCGACTATGGCTACACCTTC. As protein: CASSLGAGGDYGYTF.

The chain couples TRBV6-2 or TRBV6-3 to TRBJ2-3; 11 bases fit TRBD2. The CDR3 has 15 residues. The V gene end was trimmed by 6 bases and the J gene end by 4 bases; junction bases not matched to a gene: 6. The germline V gene has CDR1 MNHEY and CDR2 SVGEGT. The CDR3 bases are TGTGCCAGCAGCTTACTAGCGGGGGTGCCAGATACGCAGTATTTT. It yields the protein CASSLLAGVPDTQYF.

The CDR3 is CATSRDRGGGKEKLFF. CDR3 nucleotides: TGTGCCACCAGCAGAGATCGGGGAGGGGGGAAGGAAAAACTGTTTTTT. This sequence joins TRBV15 and TRBJ1-4; D is perhaps TRBD1 (6 bases). The germline V gene encodes CDR1 LNHNV and CDR2 YYDKDF (reference sequence). Trimming pared 0 bases from V and 8 bases from J, leaving 16 bases between. This CDR3 is 16 amino acids long.

In this sample, this clone turned up a few times. The chain links TRBV14 to TRBJ2-7; D ambiguous. The CDR3 contains 15 residues. The ends were cut back, 6 bases at V and 0 bases at J, with 15 bases in the middle. CDR1 and CDR2 (germline): SGHDN, FVKESK. The CDR3 region is CASSRTFFSSYEQYF. The DNA of the CDR3 is TGTGCCAGCAGTCGAACCTTCTTTAGCTCCTACGAGCAGTACTTC.

V is TRBV7-2 and J is TRBJ1-4; D is uncertain. This CDR3 is built from 14 residues. Deletions cut 5 bases from V and 5 bases from J, with 12 bases between. Germline lookup yields CDR1 SGHTA and CDR2 FQGNSA. CDR3 protein: CASSPQVGNEKLFF. The CDR3 nucleotides are TGTGCCAGCAGCCCTCAGGTGGGCAATGAAAAACTGTTTTTT.

The chain combines TRBV5-1 with TRBJ2-3; weak D call: TRBD1 (5 bases). The CDR3 runs to 18 residues. CDR1 and CDR2 from the germline V gene are SGHRS and YFSETQ. The germline V and J ends were trimmed by 4 bases and 0 bases, with 21 bases remaining between them. The CDR3 here is CASSRVLTDPFSTDTQYF. The CDR3 nucleotides read TGCGCCAGCAGCCGGGTACTGACAGACCCCTTTAGCACAGATACGCAGTATTTT.

This clone was found once. The chain has TRBV6-2 or TRBV6-3 and TRBJ1-2; TRBD1 is a possible D gene (5 bases). There are 13 residues in the CDR3. Trimming took off 6 bases at V and 4 bases at J, with 12 bases between the two ends. Germline V CDR1 and CDR2: MNHEY, SVGEGT. In nucleotides, the CDR3 is TGTGCCAGCAGCCGCGACAGATCCTATGGCTACACCTTC. It yields the protein CASSRDRSYGYTF.

This chain joins TRBV10-1 and TRBJ2-1, with 14 bases matching TRBD2. J was trimmed by 5 bases and V by 4 bases; bases with no gene match: 7. CDR1 WNHNN and CDR2 SYGVQD come from the germline V gene (reference sequence). The CDR3 sequence is 17 residues long. Written as DNA, the CDR3 is TGCGCCAGCAGTGTGGGACTAGCGGGAGATCGGCACAATGAGCAGTTCTTC. Translation: CASSVGLAGDRHNEQFF.

The chain couples TRBV28 to TRBJ2-7; 11 nucleotides align to TRBD1. Germline V gene data show CDR1 as MDHEN and CDR2 as SYDVKM. This CDR3 spans 14 amino acids. Trimming took 4 bases from V and 5 from J; bases not matched to a gene: 4. The CDR3 DNA follows: TGTGCCAGCAGTTCCGGACAGGGGGCGGACGAGCAGTACTTC. Amino acids: CASSSGQGADEQYF.

The rearrangement joins TRBV18 to TRBJ2-7; D may be TRBD1 (6 bases). Per germline, CDR1 KGHSH and CDR2 LQKENI. The CDR3 sequence is 12 residues long. Trimming left V 3 bases short and J 5 bases short, with 8 bases between. The DNA for the CDR3 is TGTGCCAGCTCACCTACAGGGAACGAGCAGTACTTC. This sequence encodes CASSPTGNEQYF. Supplemented by reference TRBV18 and TRBJ2-7, the full variable domain reads NAGVMQNPRHLVRRRGQEARLRCSPMKGHSHVYWYRQLPEEGLKFMVYLQKENIIDESGMPKERFSAEFPKEGPSILRIQQVVRGDSAAYFCASSPTGNEQYFGPGTRLTVT.

J is TRBJ2-2 and V is TRBV24-1, with D unclear. Germline loops: CDR1 KGHDR, CDR2 SFDVKD. V lost 3 bases and J 4 bases, leaving 8 bases between the germline ends. The CDR3 has 14 amino acids. This chain's CDR3 is CATSDPDTTGELFF. DNA for the CDR3: TGTGCCACCAGTGATCCAGACACCACCGGGGAGCTGTTTTTT.

This rearrangement joins TRBV19 to TRBJ1-4, with D uncertain. This CDR3 is 14 amino acids long. The V gene's germline CDR1 is LNHDA and CDR2 SQIVND (reference sequence). V shed 2 bases and J shed 4 bases, with 8 bases lying between them. CDR3 in DNA: TGTGCCAGTAGTATACAGGCAGTTAATGAAAAACTGTTTTTT. It is translated as CASSIQAVNEKLFF. Full variable domain (rest looked up from reference TRBV19 and TRBJ1-4): DGGITQSPKYLFRKEGQNVTLSCEQNLNHDAMYWYRQDPGQGLRLIYYSQIVNDFQKGDIAEGYSVSREKKESFPLTVTSAQKNPTAFYLCASSIQAVNEKLFFGSGTQLSVL.